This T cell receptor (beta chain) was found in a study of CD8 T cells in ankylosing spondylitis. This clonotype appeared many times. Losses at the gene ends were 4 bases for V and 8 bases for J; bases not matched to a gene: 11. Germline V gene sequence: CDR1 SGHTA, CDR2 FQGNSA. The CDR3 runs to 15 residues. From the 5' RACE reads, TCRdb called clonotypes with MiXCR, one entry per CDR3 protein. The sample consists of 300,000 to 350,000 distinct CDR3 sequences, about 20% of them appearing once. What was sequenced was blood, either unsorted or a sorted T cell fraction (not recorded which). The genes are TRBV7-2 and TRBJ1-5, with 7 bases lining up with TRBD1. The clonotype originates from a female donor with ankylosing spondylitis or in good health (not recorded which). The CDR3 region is CASSSGPRGVEPQHF. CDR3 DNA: TGTGCCAGCAGCTCGGGCCCCAGGGGGGTGGAGCCCCAGCATTTT.